This T cell receptor beta chain was identified in a study of shared clonotypes between healthy human individuals. Study information: CD8 memory received one plate per donor, CD8 naive two, CD4 memory three and CD4 naive three.

On this clone itself: The same CDR3 arises from other DNA sequences in this sample as well.

Cells designated naive CD8 were CD45RO-negative and were positively selected for CCR7, with terminally differentiated effector memory CD45RA+ cells excluded. The table came from immunoSEQ multiplex PCR; TCRdb's copy has only in-frame clones and leaves some out. Altogether approximately 2,000,000 clones are present, about 94% being singletons, with the ten largest covering 1.5% to 2%. Trimming shortened V by 0 bases and J by 8 bases, and 5 bases separated the two germline ends. Germline V gives CDR1 SGHRS, CDR2 YFSETQ. The CDR3 loop spans 12 amino acids. This chain connects TRBV5-1 to TRBJ1-4; no firm D call. Sequencing was performed on naive CD8+ T cells from PBMCs. The source is a man aged 18 to 35 in good health. Some clones in this sample may be carry-over from other donors' samples. CDR3 loop: CASSLAGEKLFF. DNA for the CDR3: TGCGCCAGCAGCTTGGCCGGCGAAAAACTGTTTTTT.